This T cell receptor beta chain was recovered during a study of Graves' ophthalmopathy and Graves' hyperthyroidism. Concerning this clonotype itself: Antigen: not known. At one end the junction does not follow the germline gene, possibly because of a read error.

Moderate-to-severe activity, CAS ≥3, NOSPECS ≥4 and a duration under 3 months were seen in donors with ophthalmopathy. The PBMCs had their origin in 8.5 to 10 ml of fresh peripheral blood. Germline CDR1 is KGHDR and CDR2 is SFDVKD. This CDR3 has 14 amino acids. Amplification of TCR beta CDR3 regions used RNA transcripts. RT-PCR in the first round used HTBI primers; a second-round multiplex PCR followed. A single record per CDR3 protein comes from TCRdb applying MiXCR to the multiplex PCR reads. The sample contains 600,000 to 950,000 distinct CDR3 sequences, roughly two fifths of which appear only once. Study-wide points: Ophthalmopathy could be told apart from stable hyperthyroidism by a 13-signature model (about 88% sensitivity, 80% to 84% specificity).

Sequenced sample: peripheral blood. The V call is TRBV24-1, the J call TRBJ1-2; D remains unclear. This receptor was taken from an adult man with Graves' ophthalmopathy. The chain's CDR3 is CASSLISVNCGYTF. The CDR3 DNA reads TGTGCCAGCAGCTTGATCTCAGTTAACTGTGGCTACACCTTC.